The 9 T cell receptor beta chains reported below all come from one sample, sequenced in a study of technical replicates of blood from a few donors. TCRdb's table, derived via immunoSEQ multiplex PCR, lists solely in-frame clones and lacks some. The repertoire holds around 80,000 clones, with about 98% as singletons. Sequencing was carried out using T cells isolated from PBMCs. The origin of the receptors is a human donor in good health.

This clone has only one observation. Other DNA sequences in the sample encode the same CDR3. This CDR3 is CASSLGRGAEAFF. Here the CDR3 DNA reads TGCGCCAGCAGCTTGGGCAGGGGAGCTGAAGCTTTCTTT. V and J are TRBV5-1 and TRBJ1-1, with D possibly being TRBD1 (6 bases). The CDR3 runs 13 residues. The V and J ends lost 0 bases and 6 bases respectively, with 9 bases between them. Per germline, CDR1 SGHRS and CDR2 YFSETQ.

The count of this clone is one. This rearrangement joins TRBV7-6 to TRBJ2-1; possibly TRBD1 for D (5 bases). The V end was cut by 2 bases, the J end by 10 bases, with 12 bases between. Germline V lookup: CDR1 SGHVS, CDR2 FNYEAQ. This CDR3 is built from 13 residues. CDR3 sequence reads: CASSLSTGAEQFF. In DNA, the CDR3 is TGTGCCAGCAGCTTAAGTACAGGAGCCGAGCAGTTCTTC.

The DNA for the CDR3 is TGTGCCAGCAGCTTAATGTCGGACACTGAAGCTTTCTTT. Translated: CASSLMSDTEAFF. V is TRBV7-3 and J is TRBJ1-1; D is unclear. Germline lookup yields CDR1 SGHTA and CDR2 FQGTGA. The CDR3 is 13 amino acids. The V and J ends lost 1 base and 3 bases respectively, with 6 bases between them.

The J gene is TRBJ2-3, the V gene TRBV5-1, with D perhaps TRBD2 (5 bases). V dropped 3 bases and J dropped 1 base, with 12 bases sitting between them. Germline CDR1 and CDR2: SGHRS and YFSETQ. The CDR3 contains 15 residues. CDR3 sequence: CASSSTGRGTDTQYF. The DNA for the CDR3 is TGCGCCAGCAGCTCGACGGGGAGAGGCACAGATACGCAGTATTTT.

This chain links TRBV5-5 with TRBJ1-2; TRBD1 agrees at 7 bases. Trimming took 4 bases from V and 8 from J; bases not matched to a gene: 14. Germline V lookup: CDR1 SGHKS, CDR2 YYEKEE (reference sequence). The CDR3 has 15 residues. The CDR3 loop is CASSVDRVARRGYTF. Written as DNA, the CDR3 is TGTGCCAGCAGCGTTGACAGGGTCGCTCGACGGGGCTACACCTTC.

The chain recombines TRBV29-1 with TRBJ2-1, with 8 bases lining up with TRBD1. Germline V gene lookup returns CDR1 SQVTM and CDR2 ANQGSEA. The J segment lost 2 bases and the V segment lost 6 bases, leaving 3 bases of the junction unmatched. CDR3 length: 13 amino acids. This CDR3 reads CSVGGQAYNEQFF. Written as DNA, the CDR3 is TGCAGCGTGGGGGGACAGGCCTACAATGAGCAGTTCTTC.

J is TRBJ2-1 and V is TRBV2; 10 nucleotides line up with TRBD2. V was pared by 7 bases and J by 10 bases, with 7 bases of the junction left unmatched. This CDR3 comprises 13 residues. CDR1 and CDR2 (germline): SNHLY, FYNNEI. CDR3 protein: CASTSGRAKEQFF. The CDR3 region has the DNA TGTGCCAGCACCAGCGGGAGGGCCAAGGAGCAGTTCTTC.

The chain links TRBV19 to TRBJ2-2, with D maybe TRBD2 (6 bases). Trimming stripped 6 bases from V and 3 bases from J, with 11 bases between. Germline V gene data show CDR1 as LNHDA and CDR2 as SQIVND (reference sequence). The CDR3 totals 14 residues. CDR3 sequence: CASREGGDTGELFF. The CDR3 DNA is TGTGCCAGTAGGGAGGGTGGGGACACCGGGGAGCTGTTTTTT.

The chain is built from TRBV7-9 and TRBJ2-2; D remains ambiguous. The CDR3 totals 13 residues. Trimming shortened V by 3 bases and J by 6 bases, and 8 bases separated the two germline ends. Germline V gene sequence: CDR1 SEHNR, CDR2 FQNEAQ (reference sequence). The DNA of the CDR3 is TGTGCCAGCAGCTTTCGGTCCGCCGGGGAGCTGTTTTTT. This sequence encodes CASSFRSAGELFF.